This note documents a single T cell receptor beta chain sequence. This entry is derived from a study of blood T cell repertoires in COVID-19. Per the original methods: The authors estimated nucleated cell counts from reference gene primer amplification. Some clones are missing from TCRdb's copy, which holds only in-frame ones; the method was immunoSEQ multiplex PCR. The DNA was the basis for D and trimming; V, J and clone size are from that table. The sample shows hundreds of thousands of clones, around 89% of them seen only once. With 5 bases clipped from V and 6 bases from J, the junction kept 6 bases outside the gene matches. The CDR3 consists of 14 residues. Germline CDR1 reads SGHVS; CDR2 reads FQNEAQ. All enrollees were roughly 18 to 100 years old and from roughly 22 US areas. Cohort assignment relied on participant-reported clinical history.

This TCR was recovered from a young woman who had recovered from COVID-19. The gene calls are TRBV7-8 and TRBJ2-2; 7 bases fit TRBD2. The sequencing sample was made of PBMCs or T cells enriched from blood (not recorded which). The CDR3 reads CASSRRLAAGELFF. The CDR3 coding sequence is TGTGCCAGCAGCCGAAGACTAGCAGCCGGGGAGCTGTTTTTT.